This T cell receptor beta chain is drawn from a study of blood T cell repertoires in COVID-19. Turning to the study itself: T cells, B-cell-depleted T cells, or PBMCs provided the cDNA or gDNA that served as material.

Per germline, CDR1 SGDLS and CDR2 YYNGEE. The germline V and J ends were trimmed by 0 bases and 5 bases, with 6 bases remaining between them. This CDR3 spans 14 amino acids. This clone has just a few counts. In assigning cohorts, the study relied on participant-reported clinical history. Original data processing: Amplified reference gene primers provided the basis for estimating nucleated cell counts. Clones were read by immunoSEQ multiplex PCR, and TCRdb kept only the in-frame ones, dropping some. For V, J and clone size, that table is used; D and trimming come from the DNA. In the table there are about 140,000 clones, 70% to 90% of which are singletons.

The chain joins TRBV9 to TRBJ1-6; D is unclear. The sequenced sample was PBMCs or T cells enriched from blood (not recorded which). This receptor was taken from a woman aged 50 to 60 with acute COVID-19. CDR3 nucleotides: TGTGCCAGCAGCGTAGAGCGGGATAATTCACCCCTCCACTTT. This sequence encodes CASSVERDNSPLHF. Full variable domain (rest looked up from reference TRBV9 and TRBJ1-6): DSGVTQTPKHLITATGQRVTLRCSPRSGDLSVYWYQQSLDQGLQFLIQYYNGEERAKGNILERFSAQQFPDLHSELNLSSLELGDSALYFCASSVERDNSPLHFGNGTRLTVT.